This T cell receptor (beta chain) was captured by sequencing in a study of cytomegalovirus exposure and HLA in healthy donors. PCR employed 60 Vbeta and 13 Jbeta primers. Sequencing was performed with immunoSEQ multiplex PCR; in TCRdb, only in-frame clones are kept and a portion is missing. The table has roughly 140,000 clones, roughly 84% seen once. CDR3 length: 15 amino acids. With V trimmed by 2 bases and J by 5 bases, 5 bases remained unmatched. Germline V lookup: CDR1 KGHSH, CDR2 LQKENI. This receptor was obtained from a woman younger than 30 in good health and CMV-seronegative. The material sequenced was PBMCs. The genes are TRBV18 and TRBJ2-1, with TRBD2 matching over 8 bases. Here the CDR3 DNA reads TGTGCCAGCTCACCAATAGCGGGGAGCAACAATGAGCAGTTCTTC. This encodes CASSPIAGSNNEQFF.